A single sample gave rise to the 18 T cell receptor beta chains below, sequenced in a study of beta chain features in type 1 diabetes. Study findings and constraints: Moderately but significantly shorter TCRB CDR3s were found in Type 1 diabetes patients in all four CD4+ subsets.

The antigens these receptors bind are not known. Expressed TCRB transcripts were sequenced after all isolated RNA was converted to cDNA. Sequenced by immunoSEQ multiplex PCR; TCRdb stores in-frame clones only, minus some. This sample yields roughly 300,000 clones, of which roughly an eighth are seen a single time; over 0.015% belongs to the top ten. The sequencing input was naive CD4+ T cells from blood. The receptors stem from a young man with type 1 diabetes.

This clone was seen a few times. The chain couples TRBV5-1 to TRBJ2-1, with TRBD1 identical over 10 bases. J lost 7 bases, V lost 3 bases, and 10 bases had no gene match. Germline V gene data show CDR1 as SGHRS and CDR2 as YFSETQ. CDR3 length equals 16 residues. In DNA form, the CDR3 reads TGCGCCAGCAGCTCCAATCCGGACAGGGGGTCAAATGAGCAGTTCTTC. Its protein product is CASSSNPDRGSNEQFF.

There are a few counts of this clone. The chain has TRBV7-9 and TRBJ2-2; D gene uncertain. Germline loops: CDR1 SEHNR, CDR2 FQNEAQ (reference sequence). The CDR3 is made up of 13 amino acids. V was trimmed by 5 bases and J by 1 base, leaving 5 bases between them. Written as DNA, the CDR3 is TGTGCCAGCAGCGACAAGAACACCGGGGAGCTGTTTTTT. This gives the protein CASSDKNTGELFF.

This clone was seen more than once but under ten times. The chain recombines TRBV18 with TRBJ1-3, with unresolved D. The V end lost 1 base, the J end lost 4 bases, and 5 bases lay between the germline ends. CDR1 and CDR2 from the germline V gene are KGHSH and LQKENI. There are 13 residues in the CDR3. CDR3 amino acids: CASSPQEGNTIYF. DNA for the CDR3: TGTGCCAGCTCACCACAGGAGGGAAACACCATATATTTT.

This sequence joins TRBV10-3 and TRBJ2-3; a weak D match, TRBD1 (5 bases). CDR3 size: 18 residues. Germline V CDR1 and CDR2: ENHRY, SYGVKD. With 2 bases removed from V and 4 bases from J, the gap between germline ends came to 22 bases. CDR3: CAISETPPLRQIPDTQYF. For the CDR3, the DNA is TGTGCCATCAGTGAGACCCCCCCTCTCCGACAGATCCCAGATACGCAGTATTTT.

This clone occurred a few times. The chain has TRBV18 and TRBJ2-3; a weak D match, TRBD2 (5 bases). The germline V gene encodes CDR1 KGHSH and CDR2 LQKENI. Trimming removed 8 bases from V and 4 bases from J, with 7 bases in between. This CDR3 is 11 amino acids long. CDR3 in amino acids: CASLSADTQYF. In DNA form, the CDR3 reads TGTGCCAGCCTTAGCGCAGATACGCAGTATTTT.

V gene TRBV4-1 combines with J gene TRBJ2-3; TRBD2 agrees at 8 bases. V was clipped by 10 bases and J by 1 base; unmatched bases: 16. From germline, CDR1 is MGHRA and CDR2 YSYEKL. The CDR3 length is 17 residues. The chain's CDR3 is CATRAVLAGSRTDTQYF. DNA for the CDR3: TGCGCCACTCGCGCGGTTCTAGCGGGCTCACGCACAGATACGCAGTATTTT.

This clone appeared a few times. The gene calls are TRBV27 and TRBJ2-7; TRBD1 aligns across 7 bases. The CDR3 length is 13 residues. CDR1 is MNHEY, CDR2 SMNVEV, per germline (reference sequence). The J segment lost 3 bases and the V segment lost 5 bases, leaving 4 bases of the junction unmatched. The CDR3 coding sequence is TGTGCCAGCAGTCGAGACAGGGACTACGAGCAGTACTTC. As protein: CASSRDRDYEQYF.

This clone was counted only a few times. V usage is TRBV7-2 and J usage is TRBJ2-1, with a weak D call TRBD2 (6 bases). V was cut by 5 bases and J by 7 bases, with 12 bases left in between. The CDR3 extends over 13 amino acids. The germline gives CDR1 SGHTA, CDR2 FQGNSA. CDR3 DNA: TGTGCCAGCAGCCGCCGAGGAGGGAATGAGCAGTTCTTC. Translated, it gives CASSRRGGNEQFF.

The chain recombines TRBV15 with TRBJ2-7, with TRBD1 identical over 9 bases. There are 14 residues in the CDR3. V was clipped by 4 bases and J by 5 bases; unmatched bases: 6. Germline values: CDR1 LNHNV, CDR2 YYDKDF (reference sequence). CDR3 amino acids: CATSINTGGDEQYF. DNA of the CDR3: TGTGCCACCAGCATTAACACAGGGGGCGACGAGCAGTACTTC.

The chain uses TRBV10-3 and TRBJ2-7, with TRBD1 matching 11 bases. Germline V CDR1 and CDR2: ENHRY, SYGVKD. Trimming at V came to 11 bases and at J to 6 bases, leaving 9 bases not matched to a gene. The CDR3 spans 13 residues. CDR3 sequence: CAGSGQGVFEQYF. The CDR3 nucleotides read TGTGCCGGCTCGGGACAGGGGGTATTCGAGCAGTACTTC.

There are a few counts of this clone. J is TRBJ2-1 and V is TRBV7-2, with 7 bases lining up with TRBD2. This CDR3 spans 16 amino acids. The V gene end was trimmed by 3 bases and the J gene end by 9 bases; junction bases not matched to a gene: 14. Germline V gives CDR1 SGHTA, CDR2 FQGNSA. The CDR3 DNA reads as TGTGCCAGCAGCTTTCCTAGCGGAGGTAGACGTGGTGAGCAGTTCTTC. Translating gives CASSFPSGGRRGEQFF.

This clone was observed a few times. The chain recombines TRBV7-9 with TRBJ2-1, with 8 nucleotides matching TRBD2. Germline V gene data show CDR1 as SEHNR and CDR2 as FQNEAQ (reference sequence). The V gene end was trimmed by 2 bases and the J gene end by 6 bases; junction bases not matched to a gene: 6. The length of the CDR3 is 15 residues. CDR3 DNA: TGTGCCAGCAGCTTAAGTACCGGGAGGGCCAATGAGCAGTTCTTC. This encodes CASSLSTGRANEQFF.

The chain joins TRBV28 to TRBJ2-7, with 8 bases aligning to TRBD1. Germline values: CDR1 MDHEN, CDR2 SYDVKM. This CDR3 contains 15 residues. V lost 8 bases to trimming and J lost 2 bases; unmatched junction nucleotides: 11. The CDR3 sequence: CASGGGQGFTYEQYF. The DNA for the CDR3 is TGTGCCAGCGGAGGAGGACAGGGTTTTACCTACGAGCAGTACTTC.

The chain combines TRBV7-2 with TRBJ2-7; TRBD2 aligns across 9 bases. The CDR3 loop spans 13 amino acids. The J segment lost 5 bases and the V segment lost 8 bases, leaving 7 bases of the junction unmatched. Looked up from germline, CDR1 is SGHTA and CDR2 is FQGNSA. The CDR3 reads CASGPASGNEQYF. The CDR3 nucleotides read TGTGCCAGCGGCCCAGCTAGCGGGAACGAGCAGTACTTC.

This chain links TRBV9 with TRBJ2-5; TRBD2 matches at 11 bases. Germline V gene lookup returns CDR1 SGDLS and CDR2 YYNGEE. CDR3 size: 16 residues. V gave up 0 bases and J gave up 3 bases; unmatched junction bases: 4. The CDR3 nucleotides are TGTGCCAGCAGCGTAGGACTAGCGGGATCCGAAGAGACCCAGTACTTC. The encoded protein is CASSVGLAGSEETQYF. Using reference TRBV9 and TRBJ2-5 for the parts outside the CDR3, the full variable domain is DSGVTQTPKHLITATGQRVTLRCSPRSGDLSVYWYQQSLDQGLQFLIQYYNGEERAKGNILERFSAQQFPDLHSELNLSSLELGDSALYFCASSVGLAGSEETQYFGPGTRLLVL.

The chain links TRBV4-3 to TRBJ2-5; D may be TRBD2 (6 bases). Trimming took off 2 bases at V and 2 bases at J, with 15 bases between the two ends. From germline, CDR1 is LGHNA and CDR2 YSLEER. The CDR3 is made up of 16 amino acids. CDR3 in DNA: TGCGCCAGCAGCCAATCGGGAGTAGGTGGGCAAGAGACCCAGTACTTC. It codes for CASSQSGVGGQETQYF.

This clone was recorded a few times. The rearrangement joins TRBV25-1 to TRBJ2-1; a weak D match, TRBD1 (5 bases). The CDR3 has 16 amino acids. The germline CDR1 and CDR2 sequences are MGHDK and SYGVNS. With 0 bases removed from V and 4 bases from J, the gap between germline ends came to 13 bases. The CDR3 DNA is TGTGCCAGCAGTGAATACTTAGGACGACAGTACAATGAGCAGTTCTTC. The encoded protein is CASSEYLGRQYNEQFF. The variable domain in full, with the rest retrieved from reference TRBV25-1 and TRBJ2-1, is EADIYQTPRYLVIGTGKKITLECSQTMGHDKMYWYQQDPGMELHLIHYSYGVNSTEKGDLSSESTVSRIRTEHFPLTLESARPSHTSQYLCASSEYLGRQYNEQFFGPGTRLTVL.

This clone has only a few counts. The rearrangement links TRBV7-2 to TRBJ2-7; D is ambiguous. Per germline, CDR1 SGHTA and CDR2 FQGNSA. The CDR3 is 13 residues long. V lost 4 bases, J lost 9 bases, and 16 bases lay in between. CDR3 sequence: CASSSLERASQYF. CDR3 bases: TGTGCCAGCAGCTCCCTCGAAAGAGCTTCGCAGTACTTC.